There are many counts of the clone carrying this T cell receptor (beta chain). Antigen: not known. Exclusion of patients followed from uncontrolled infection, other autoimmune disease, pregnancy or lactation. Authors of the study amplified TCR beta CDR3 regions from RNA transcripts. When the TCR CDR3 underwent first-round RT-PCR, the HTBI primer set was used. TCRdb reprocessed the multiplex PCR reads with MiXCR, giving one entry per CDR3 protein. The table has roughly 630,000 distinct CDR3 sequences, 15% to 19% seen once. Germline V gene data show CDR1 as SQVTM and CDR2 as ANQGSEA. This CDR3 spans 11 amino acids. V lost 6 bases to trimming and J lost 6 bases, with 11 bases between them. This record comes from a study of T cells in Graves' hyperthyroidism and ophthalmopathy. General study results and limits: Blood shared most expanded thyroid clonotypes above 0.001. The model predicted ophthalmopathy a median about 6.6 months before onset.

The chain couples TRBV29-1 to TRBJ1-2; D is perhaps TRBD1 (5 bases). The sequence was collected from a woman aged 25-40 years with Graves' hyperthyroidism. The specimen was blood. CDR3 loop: CSVDSGDGYTF. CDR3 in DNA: TGCAGCGTCGACAGTGGAGATGGCTACACCTTC.